This entry describes one T cell receptor beta chain. Its antigen is unidentified. The data were taken from a study of cytomegalovirus exposure and HLA in healthy donors. The CDR3 sequence is 13 residues long. Per germline, CDR1 SQVTM and CDR2 ANQGSEA. Trimming took off 8 bases at V and 1 base at J, with 14 bases between the two ends. In the PCR, 60 Vbeta and 13 Jbeta primers were used. Generated by immunoSEQ multiplex PCR, the TCRdb table keeps only in-frame clones and is missing some. The sample holds 180,000 or so clones; roughly four fifths are singletons and the top ten take 6.5%. Findings and limits, study-wide: The majority of TCR sequences were rare, yet some public TCRs appeared in many donors.

Sequenced sample: PBMCs. This receptor was taken from a woman aged 45-65 years in good health and CMV-seropositive. The rearrangement links TRBV29-1 to TRBJ1-1, with TRBD1 as a possible D gene (5 bases). CDR3 in DNA: TGCAGCCCAGGGAACGAGCAGAACACTGAAGCTTTCTTT. Translation gives CSPGNEQNTEAFF.